The 25 T cell receptor beta chains presented below share a single source sample, sequenced in a study of T cell changes during pregnancy in multiple sclerosis. Only in-frame clones appear in the TCRdb table, and some are missing; sequencing was by immunoSEQ multiplex PCR. The table has over 100,000 clones, around nine tenths seen once. The sample consisted of peripheral blood, taken in the third trimester of pregnancy. The source is a female donor with multiple sclerosis, enrolled in a pregnancy study.

J is TRBJ1-2 and V is TRBV5-1; perhaps TRBD1 as D (6 bases). This CDR3 has 15 amino acids. Trimming pared 7 bases from V and 2 bases from J, leaving 18 bases between. Germline V lookup: CDR1 SGHRS, CDR2 YFSETQ. The CDR3 sequence: CASATLTGRNYGYTF. DNA for the CDR3: TGCGCCAGCGCCACTCTGACAGGTCGAAACTATGGCTACACCTTC.

Turning to this clone: The sample holds other DNA sequences that translate to the same CDR3. The chain combines TRBV6-4 with TRBJ2-3; 7 positions match TRBD2. Germline V gene sequence: CDR1 MRHNA, CDR2 SNTAGT. V lost 3 bases to trimming and J lost 1 base; unmatched junction nucleotides: 1. This CDR3 is built from 14 residues. The CDR3 sequence is CASSERGGTDTQYF. CDR3 coding DNA: TGTGCCAGCAGTGAACGGGGGGGCACAGATACGCAGTATTTT.

The V gene is TRBV5-1, the J gene TRBJ1-6, with unresolved D. CDR3 length: 15 amino acids. Germline CDR1 is SGHRS and CDR2 is YFSETQ. Trimming left V 0 bases short and J 5 bases short, with 9 bases between. CDR3 amino acids: CASSLAESDNSPLHF. The CDR3 bases are TGCGCCAGCAGCTTGGCGGAGTCCGATAATTCACCCCTCCACTTT.

V gene TRBV25-1 combines with J gene TRBJ1-4; no firm D call. CDR3 length: 13 amino acids. Germline V gene data show CDR1 as MGHDK and CDR2 as SYGVNS. Trimming removed 6 bases from V and 8 bases from J, with 13 bases in between. The chain's CDR3 is CASRQAGGEKLFF. Written as DNA, the CDR3 is TGTGCCAGCAGGCAGGCTGGAGGGGAAAAACTGTTTTTT.

The chain has TRBV27 and TRBJ2-1; 7 bases match TRBD2. Germline CDR1 and CDR2: MNHEY and SMNVEV (reference sequence). V gave up 4 bases and J gave up 3 bases; unmatched junction bases: 12. The CDR3 sequence is 17 residues long. Here the CDR3 reads CASSSPLGRGSYNEQFF. As DNA, the CDR3 is TGTGCCAGCAGTTCCCCCCTGGGGCGGGGGAGCTACAATGAGCAGTTCTTC.

This clone was counted once. V is TRBV5-8 and J is TRBJ2-7; TRBD2 agrees at 9 bases. CDR1 is SGHTS, CDR2 YDEGEE, per germline. V lost 5 bases and J lost 6; bases outside the gene matches: 12. The CDR3 totals 15 residues. The CDR3 DNA reads as TGTGCCAGCAGGCACTGGGGCGGGAGGGCCGCCGAGCAGTACTTC. Encoded protein: CASRHWGGRAAEQYF. The full variable domain, its missing parts supplied by reference TRBV5-8 and TRBJ2-7, is EAGVTQSPTHLIKTRGQQATLRCSPISGHTSVYWYQQALGLGLQFLLWYDEGEERNRGNFPPRFSGRQFPNYSSELNVNALELEDSALYLCASRHWGGRAAEQYFGPGTRLTVT.

The gene calls are TRBV18 and TRBJ2-5; 11 nucleotides agree with TRBD2. The V gene end was trimmed by 0 bases and the J gene end by 5 bases; junction bases not matched to a gene: 2. The germline CDR1 and CDR2 sequences are KGHSH and LQKENI. The CDR3 covers 15 residues. The CDR3 reads CASSPPASGGETQYF. Written as DNA, the CDR3 is TGTGCCAGCTCACCACCGGCTAGCGGGGGGGAGACCCAGTACTTC.

In this sample, this clone turned up once. The chain is built from TRBV19 and TRBJ1-2, with D tentatively TRBD1 (5 bases). V dropped 5 bases and J dropped 3 bases, with 16 bases sitting between them. The CDR3 has 15 residues. In germline, CDR1 is LNHDA, CDR2 SQIVND (reference sequence). CDR3 nucleotides: TGTGCCAGTAGTTCACAGGCTCCATGGGACTATGGCTACACCTTC. This translates into CASSSQAPWDYGYTF.

As for this clone: A read error may produce the germline difference seen at one junction end. The chain uses TRBV7-6 and TRBJ1-1; TRBD1 might be the D (5 bases). The CDR3 covers 14 residues. Germline V gene data show CDR1 as SGHVS and CDR2 as FNYEAQ. The CDR3 is CASRLGQKGTEAFF. The CDR3 bases are TGTGCCAGCAGATTAGGGCAAAAGGGGACTGAAGCTTTCTTT.

The chain is built from TRBV28 and TRBJ1-4; the D is unclear. Germline V gene sequence: CDR1 MDHEN, CDR2 SYDVKM. V dropped 10 bases and J dropped 4 bases, with 19 bases sitting between them. CDR3 length: 15 amino acids. Written as DNA, the CDR3 is TGTGCCACCACCCGGGTGAGACCCCTTAATGAAAAACTGTTTTTT. This encodes CATTRVRPLNEKLFF.

The V and J genes are TRBV19 and TRBJ1-1, with 12 bases fitting TRBD1. Germline V gives CDR1 LNHDA, CDR2 SQIVND (reference sequence). Germline trimming cut 4 bases from V and 12 bases from J; bases unmatched to any gene: 3. The CDR3 loop spans 12 amino acids. The CDR3, as DNA: TGTGCCAGTAGTAGGGACAGGGGGCGGACTTTCTTT. Protein product: CASSRDRGRTFF.

The chain is built from TRBV15 and TRBJ2-3; D perhaps matches TRBD2 (5 bases). The V end was cut by 1 base, the J end by 4 bases, with 12 bases between. Germline lookup yields CDR1 LNHNV and CDR2 YYDKDF (reference sequence). This CDR3 has 15 residues. As DNA, the CDR3 is TGTGCCACCAGCAGAGTTGCGGGTTCCGCAGATACGCAGTATTTT. The encoded protein is CATSRVAGSADTQYF. The full variable domain, in which reference TRBV15 and TRBJ2-3 provide the parts outside the CDR3, is DAMVIQNPRYQVTQFGKPVTLSCSQTLNHNVMYWYQQKSSQAPKLLFHYYDKDFNNEADTPDNFQSRRPNTSFCFLDIRSPGLGDTAMYLCATSRVAGSADTQYFGPGTRLTVL.

For the CDR3, the DNA is TGTGCCTGGGGGGCCGGGACAGCTGATGAAAAACTGTTTTTT. This sequence encodes CAWGAGTADEKLFF. The V and J genes are TRBV30 and TRBJ1-4; 7 bases agree with TRBD1. J was trimmed by 6 bases and V by 5 bases; bases with no gene match: 9. CDR1 and CDR2 (germline): GTSNPN, SVGIG (reference sequence). The CDR3 runs to 14 residues.

This clone was picked up a small number of times. The V and J genes are TRBV6-6 and TRBJ2-5; 7 nucleotides line up with TRBD2. The J segment lost 5 bases and the V segment lost 0 bases, leaving 6 bases of the junction unmatched. CDR1 and CDR2 from the germline V gene are MNHNY and SVGAGI (reference sequence). This CDR3 has 15 amino acids. The CDR3 nucleotides are TGTGCCAGCAGTTACTCGACTAGCATGGCGGAGACCCAGTACTTC. Residues: CASSYSTSMAETQYF.

The V call is TRBV11-2, the J call TRBJ2-2; 7 nucleotides agree with TRBD2. The germline CDR1 and CDR2 sequences are SGHAT and FQNNGV. The CDR3 runs to 17 residues. The V and J ends lost 6 bases and 1 base, in that order; junction bases with no gene match: 11. The CDR3 spells CASRTNWGGKNTGELFF. The CDR3 DNA reads TGTGCCAGCAGGACAAACTGGGGGGGGAAGAACACCGGGGAGCTGTTTTTT. Full variable domain (missing parts from reference TRBV11-2 and TRBJ2-2): EAGVAQSPRYKIIEKRQSVAFWCNPISGHATLYWYQQILGQGPKLLIQFQNNGVVDDSQLPKDRFSAERLKGVDSTLKIQPAKLEDSAVYLCASRTNWGGKNTGELFFGEGSRLTVL.

For the CDR3, the DNA is TGTGCCACCCACCAGGGCGGTGAAGCTTTCTTT. Protein sequence: CATHQGGEAFF. This sequence joins TRBV6-5 and TRBJ1-1, with TRBD1 as a possible D gene (5 bases). Trimming stripped 10 bases from V and 7 bases from J, with 13 bases between. From germline, CDR1 is MNHEY and CDR2 SVGAGI. The CDR3 runs to 11 residues.

The CDR3 sequence: CASSYGTSGTTDTQYF. The DNA of the CDR3 is TGCGCCAGCAGCTATGGGACTAGCGGGACCACAGATACGCAGTATTTT. The V and J genes are TRBV5-1 and TRBJ2-3, with 13 positions matching TRBD2. The CDR3 runs 16 residues. CDR1 is SGHRS, CDR2 YFSETQ, per germline. V was pared by 3 bases and J by 2 bases, with 3 bases of the junction left unmatched.

This rearrangement joins TRBV25-1 to TRBJ1-5, with 7 positions matching TRBD1. Trimming removed 5 bases from V and 2 bases from J; junction bases left unmatched: 3. Germline lookup yields CDR1 MGHDK and CDR2 SYGVNS. CDR3 length: 14 amino acids. The CDR3 DNA reads TGTGCCAGCAGTATAGGGACAGGCAATCAGCCCCAGCATTTT. Its translation: CASSIGTGNQPQHF. The full variable domain, completed using reference TRBV25-1 and TRBJ1-5, is EADIYQTPRYLVIGTGKKITLECSQTMGHDKMYWYQQDPGMELHLIHYSYGVNSTEKGDLSSESTVSRIRTEHFPLTLESARPSHTSQYLCASSIGTGNQPQHFGDGTRLSIL.

The genes are TRBV11-2 and TRBJ2-7, with 14 bases identical to TRBD2. The germline CDR1 and CDR2 sequences are SGHAT and FQNNGV. Losses at the gene ends were 3 bases for V and 4 bases for J; bases not matched to a gene: 2. The CDR3 has 15 amino acids. Here the CDR3 DNA reads TGTGCCAGCAGCTTGACTAGCGGGAGGGATTACGAGCAGTACTTC. Translation gives CASSLTSGRDYEQYF.

The gene calls are TRBV28 and TRBJ2-1, with 15 bases matching TRBD2. Germline V gives CDR1 MDHEN, CDR2 SYDVKM. The CDR3 is 14 amino acids. Trimming removed 3 bases from V and 15 bases from J; junction bases left unmatched: 6. The CDR3 nucleotides read TGTGCCAGCAGTTTCCGGACTAGCGGGAGGGCCTGGTTCTTC. Protein product: CASSFRTSGRAWFF.

The chain links TRBV25-1 to TRBJ1-1, with a possible D match to TRBD1 (6 bases). V was clipped by 5 bases and J by 1 base, with 8 bases between them. This CDR3 has 13 amino acids. Per the germline V gene, CDR1 is MGHDK and CDR2 is SYGVNS. The CDR3 DNA follows: TGTGCCAGCAGTTGGGGACAGAACACTGAAGCTTTCTTT. It codes for CASSWGQNTEAFF.

The J gene is TRBJ2-1, the V gene TRBV7-2; 10 nucleotides line up with TRBD2. The V gene's germline CDR1 is SGHTA and CDR2 FQGNSA. The ends lost 1 base at V and 7 bases at J; junction bases unmatched: 10. CDR3 length: 17 residues. In DNA form, the CDR3 reads TGTGCCAGCAGCTTAGATAGGCTAGCGGGAGTGTGGAATGAGCAGTTCTTC. This sequence encodes CASSLDRLAGVWNEQFF.

This chain uses TRBV28 with TRBJ1-5; the D gene is possibly TRBD1 (5 bases). Germline CDR1 and CDR2: MDHEN and SYDVKM. The V and J ends lost 5 bases and 11 bases respectively, with 19 bases between them. CDR3 length: 14 amino acids. This chain's CDR3 is CASSLRPGAGTQHF. CDR3 DNA: TGTGCCAGCAGTCTCCGGCCGGGAGCAGGGACCCAGCATTTT. Full variable domain (rest looked up from reference TRBV28 and TRBJ1-5): DVKVTQSSRYLVKRTGEKVFLECVQDMDHENMFWYRQDPGLGLRLIYFSYDVKMKEKGDIPEGYSVSREKKERFSLILESASTNQTSMYLCASSLRPGAGTQHFGDGTRLSIL.

The rearrangement links TRBV19 to TRBJ2-7; 11 positions agree with TRBD1. V dropped 4 bases and J dropped 0; count of bases not matched to a gene: 14. The CDR3 has 19 residues. The germline V gene has CDR1 LNHDA and CDR2 SQIVND (reference sequence). Here the CDR3 DNA reads TGTGCCAGTAGTACCCGGACAGGGGGCGTCCAGCGGGGCTCCTACGAGCAGTACTTC. Translation gives CASSTRTGGVQRGSYEQYF.

This clone came up once. The chain links TRBV5-4 to TRBJ2-1; D may be TRBD1 (5 bases). Germline V gene data show CDR1 as SGHNT and CDR2 as YYREEE (reference sequence). V lost 4 bases and J 0 bases, leaving 14 bases between the germline ends. There are 16 residues in the CDR3. DNA of the CDR3: TGTGCCAGCAGCCGCAACGGACAACCCTCCTACAATGAGCAGTTCTTC. This sequence encodes CASSRNGQPSYNEQFF.